A single sample gave rise to the 18 T cell receptor beta chains below, sequenced in a study of blood T cell repertoires in COVID-19. Generated by immunoSEQ multiplex PCR, the TCRdb table keeps only in-frame clones and is missing some. The sample lists over 350,000 clones; approximately 90% were seen once. The specimen sequenced was PBMCs or T cells enriched from blood (not recorded which). The receptors come from a woman between 18 and 29 years old with acute COVID-19.

This sequence joins TRBV9 and TRBJ2-1, with 12 bases aligning to TRBD2. V shed 4 bases, J shed 3 bases, and the junction held 5 bases outside the gene matches. Germline CDR1 SGDLS, CDR2 YYNGEE. CDR3 length: 16 amino acids. The CDR3 region is CASSSKLAGGYNEQFF. For the CDR3, the DNA is TGTGCCAGCAGCTCGAAACTAGCGGGGGGCTACAATGAGCAGTTCTTC.

This chain uses TRBV24-1 with TRBJ2-1; 10 bases line up with TRBD1. After removal of 4 bases from V and 9 bases from J, the junction contained 8 bases not matched to a gene. Germline CDR1 and CDR2: KGHDR and SFDVKD. The CDR3 length is 15 residues. The CDR3 bases are TGTGCCACCAGTGACCCGGGACAGGGGAACAGTGAGCAGTTCTTC. Its translation is CATSDPGQGNSEQFF.

A few counts support this clone. The chain links TRBV9 to TRBJ1-1; tentative D call: TRBD1 (5 bases). The V and J ends lost 1 base and 0 bases respectively, with 13 bases between them. CDR3 size: 16 residues. The germline gives CDR1 SGDLS, CDR2 YYNGEE. DNA for the CDR3: TGTGCCAGCAGCGTACAGGGATCTGGGGTGAACACTGAAGCTTTCTTT. It encodes CASSVQGSGVNTEAFF.

This clone appeared a single time. V is TRBV19 and J is TRBJ1-4; 11 positions agree with TRBD1. The J segment lost 7 bases and the V segment lost 4 bases, leaving 11 bases of the junction unmatched. The CDR3 runs to 17 residues. Germline V gene lookup returns CDR1 LNHDA and CDR2 SQIVND (reference sequence). This CDR3 is CASSNGQGAYRGEKLFF. The CDR3 region has the DNA TGTGCCAGTAGTAACGGACAGGGGGCCTATCGAGGTGAAAAACTGTTTTTT.

This chain uses TRBV6-1 with TRBJ1-3; 8 positions match TRBD1. Germline assignment: CDR1 MNHNS and CDR2 SASEGT. This CDR3 region has 16 residues. Trimming cost V 2 bases and J 3 bases; bases outside gene matches: 6. In nucleotides, the CDR3 is TGTGCCAGCAGTGAAAGGGACAGGATAGGTGGAAACACCATATATTTT. This codes for CASSERDRIGGNTIYF.

The chain couples TRBV27 to TRBJ1-2; 8 bases align to TRBD1. This CDR3 is 14 amino acids long. Germline trimming cut 4 bases from V and 8 bases from J; bases unmatched to any gene: 9. The germline V gene has CDR1 MNHEY and CDR2 SMNVEV (reference sequence). CDR3 nucleotides: TGTGCCAGCAGTTCAATTCAGGGGGCATACGGCTACACCTTC. Translation: CASSSIQGAYGYTF.

This clone was seen a single time. CDR3 DNA sequence: TGTGCCAGCTCGGGACTTAACACCGGGGAGCTGTTTTTT. Amino acids: CASSGLNTGELFF. This chain uses TRBV6-5 with TRBJ2-2; weak D call: TRBD2 (6 bases). This CDR3 has 13 residues. Trimming took off 8 bases at V and 2 bases at J, with 9 bases between the two ends. CDR1 is MNHEY and CDR2 is SVGAGI in the germline V gene.

This clone was seen once. The rearrangement links TRBV11-2 to TRBJ2-5; 9 bases agree with TRBD1. The CDR3 is 15 amino acids. Trimming took 6 bases from V and 3 from J; bases not matched to a gene: 8. Germline CDR1 SGHAT, CDR2 FQNNGV. The CDR3 protein is CASSYNTGGEETQYF. The CDR3 DNA reads as TGTGCCAGCAGTTACAACACAGGGGGCGAAGAGACCCAGTACTTC.

The V and J genes are TRBV6-5 and TRBJ1-3; TRBD1 aligns across 8 bases. The J segment lost 0 bases and the V segment lost 7 bases, leaving 5 bases of the junction unmatched. The CDR3 runs to 15 residues. The V gene's germline CDR1 is MNHEY and CDR2 SVGAGI. The CDR3 DNA reads as TGTGCCAGCACCGTGGACAGGGACTCTGGAAACACCATATATTTT. Its protein is CASTVDRDSGNTIYF.

The chain employs TRBV13 and TRBJ2-7, with TRBD2 identical over 7 bases. Trimming cost V 3 bases and J 1 base; bases outside gene matches: 3. Germline V gene lookup returns CDR1 PRHDT and CDR2 FYEKMQ (reference sequence). This CDR3 contains 14 residues. The CDR3 sequence: CASSFGTTSYEQYF. The CDR3 DNA reads TGTGCCAGCAGCTTTGGGACTACTTCCTACGAGCAGTACTTC. Based on the CDR3 plus reference TRBV13 and TRBJ2-7, the full variable domain is AAGVIQSPRHLIKEKRETATLKCYPIPRHDTVYWYQQGPGQDPQFLISFYEKMQSDKGSIPDRFSAQQFSDYHSELNMSSLELGDSALYFCASSFGTTSYEQYFGPGTRLTVT.

V gene TRBV20-1 combines with J gene TRBJ2-7; the match to TRBD2 covers 9 bases. Germline CDR1 and CDR2: DFQATT and SNEGSKA (reference sequence). The CDR3 has 13 amino acids. Unmatched junction bases numbered 3, after V lost 3 bases and J lost 3 bases. The CDR3 here is CSASSGGHYEQYF. As DNA, the CDR3 is TGCAGTGCTAGTAGCGGGGGACACTACGAGCAGTACTTC.

The CDR3 is CASGRAGYEQFF. The CDR3 DNA sequence: TGTGCCAGCGGGAGGGCTGGGTATGAGCAGTTCTTC. J is TRBJ2-1 and V is TRBV28, with TRBD2 matching over 7 bases. CDR3 length: 12 amino acids. Germline V gene lookup returns CDR1 MDHEN and CDR2 SYDVKM. The V and J ends lost 8 bases and 8 bases, in that order; junction bases with no gene match: 6.

This clone appeared once. This chain joins TRBV18 and TRBJ1-2; perhaps TRBD1 as D (6 bases). The CDR3 has 15 amino acids. Germline V gene sequence: CDR1 KGHSH, CDR2 LQKENI. Trimming pared 2 bases from V and 5 bases from J, leaving 15 bases between. The CDR3 DNA reads TGTGCCAGCTCACCAATCAGGGGCCCCGAGTATGGCTACACCTTC. It is translated as CASSPIRGPEYGYTF.

The V call is TRBV18, the J call TRBJ2-1, with 9 bases lining up with TRBD2. After removal of 5 bases from V and 2 bases from J, the junction contained 4 bases not matched to a gene. Germline V gene data show CDR1 as KGHSH and CDR2 as LQKENI. The CDR3 extends over 15 amino acids. The chain's CDR3 is CASSERTSAYNEQFF. CDR3 nucleotide sequence: TGTGCCAGCTCAGAACGGACTAGCGCCTACAATGAGCAGTTCTTC.

This clone was observed once. This chain connects TRBV9 to TRBJ1-2; D might be TRBD1 (5 bases). V was pared by 4 bases and J by 5 bases, with 18 bases between. The germline CDR1 and CDR2 sequences are SGDLS and YYNGEE. This CDR3 has 15 residues. This CDR3 is CASSISRTHDYGYTF. The CDR3 DNA reads TGTGCCAGCAGCATATCCCGGACACATGATTATGGCTACACCTTC.

V is TRBV7-2 and J is TRBJ1-1; TRBD1 matches 9 bases. The V segment lost 6 bases and the J segment 4 bases; nucleotides outside the gene matches: 9. The CDR3 runs to 15 residues. CDR1 and CDR2 (germline): SGHTA, FQGNSA. The CDR3 bases are TGTGCCAGCAGGAAAGTACAGGGGGCGCCCACTGAAGCTTTCTTT. Protein sequence: CASRKVQGAPTEAFF.

This sequence joins TRBV5-1 and TRBJ1-1; D is uncertain. Between the trimmed V and J ends, which lost 5 bases and 1 base, there was a span of 6 bases. The germline CDR1 and CDR2 sequences are SGHRS and YFSETQ. CDR3 length equals 12 residues. The CDR3: CASRVGNTEAFF. As DNA, the CDR3 is TGCGCCAGCAGGGTCGGGAACACTGAAGCTTTCTTT.

This chain links TRBV6-2 or TRBV6-3 with TRBJ2-1, with 7 nucleotides matching TRBD2. J was trimmed by 0 bases and V by 6 bases; bases with no gene match: 5. In germline, CDR1 is MNHEY, CDR2 SVGEGT. This CDR3 has 15 residues. The CDR3 loop is CASSPSGVSYNEQFF. The CDR3 region has the DNA TGTGCCAGCAGCCCTAGCGGAGTCTCCTACAATGAGCAGTTCTTC.